A single sample gave rise to the 3 T cell receptor beta chains below, sequenced in a study of blood T cell repertoires in COVID-19. The assay was immunoSEQ multiplex PCR, and TCRdb's table has in-frame clones only and misses some. The sample contains tens of thousands of clones, around 84% of which appear only once. Sequencing was done on a sample of peripheral blood. The receptors were sampled from a man aged 50-60 years with active COVID-19.

This clone was found once. The chain employs TRBV5-6 and TRBJ2-7, with 7 positions matching TRBD2. The ends lost 1 base at V and 7 bases at J; junction bases unmatched: 8. Germline assignment: CDR1 SGHDT and CDR2 YYEEEE. This CDR3 has 14 residues. CDR3 sequence (DNA): TGTGCCAGCAGCTTGTGGGGGGGGACGCGGGAGCAGTACGTC. Its protein is CASSLWGGTREQYV.

The chain is built from TRBV5-4 and TRBJ2-5, with 7 bases aligning to TRBD2. The trim removed 3 bases at V and 0 bases at J, leaving 5 bases unmatched. The germline CDR1 and CDR2 sequences are SGHNT and YYREEE (reference sequence). The CDR3 spans 15 residues. The CDR3: CASSWEGRYQETQYF. The CDR3 DNA sequence: TGTGCCAGCAGCTGGGAGGGGCGGTACCAAGAGACCCAGTACTTC.

CDR3 residues: CASSFETGINYGYTF. The CDR3 nucleotides are TGTGCCAGCAGCTTCGAGACAGGGATTAACTATGGCTACACCTTC. The rearrangement links TRBV5-4 to TRBJ1-2; 7 bases fit TRBD1. J gave up 1 base and V 2 bases, and 5 bases lay outside the gene matches. Germline V gene data show CDR1 as SGHNT and CDR2 as YYREEE (reference sequence). This CDR3 has 15 residues.